Sequencing of this TCR beta chain was carried out in a study of T cell repertoires in cytomegalovirus infection. Study-wide context: Public TCR beta signatures were indicative of both CMV infection and a matching HLA type.

Worth noting for this clonotype: What it binds is unknown.

Overall study results and limits: CMV carriers with the relevant HLA were identified by cumulative public TCR beta family frequency.

The CDR3 spans 16 residues. V gave up 5 bases and J gave up 9 bases, with 20 bases separating them. The germline gives CDR1 SEHNR, CDR2 FQNEAQ (reference sequence). One entry per CDR3 protein, called by TCRdb with MiXCR from the reads. There are fewer than 350,000 distinct CDR3 sequences in the sample; 17% occur only once, and around 11% lies in the top ten. This sequence joins TRBV7-9 and TRBJ1-6; a possible D gene is TRBD1 (6 bases). Sequenced sample: PBMCs. This TCR was recovered from a human donor in good health (CMV status not recorded). Some clones in this sample may be carry-over from other donors' samples. The CDR3 protein is CASSPWAGTGASPLHF. DNA of the CDR3: TGTGCCAGCAGCCCTTGGGCAGGGACGGGGGCTTCACCCCTCCACTTT.